The 31 T cell receptor beta chains presented below share a single source sample, sequenced in a study of T cell repertoires in cytomegalovirus infection. One entry per CDR3 protein, called by TCRdb with MiXCR from the reads. The repertoire has approximately 170,000 distinct CDR3 sequences, approximately 15% of them found once; the top ten carry roughly 27%. Sequenced sample: PBMCs. These receptors were taken from a human donor in good health (CMV status not recorded). Some clones in this sample may be carry-over from other donors' samples.

The chain is built from TRBV14 and TRBJ2-7, with 9 nucleotides matching TRBD2. J was trimmed by 3 bases and V by 0 bases; bases with no gene match: 15. The CDR3 sequence is 19 residues long. CDR1 SGHDN and CDR2 FVKESK come from the germline V gene. The CDR3 spells CASSQEGVAGAFGGYEQYF. The CDR3 coding sequence is TGTGCCAGCAGCCAAGAAGGCGTAGCGGGAGCTTTCGGGGGCTACGAGCAGTACTTC. The variable domain in full, completed from reference TRBV14 and TRBJ2-7, reads EAGVTQFPSHSVIEKGQTVTLRCDPISGHDNLYWYRRVMGKEIKFLLHFVKESKQDESGMPNNRFLAERTGGTYSTLKVQPAELEDSGVYFCASSQEGVAGAFGGYEQYFGPGTRLTVT.

The table lists this clonotype with a few counts. The genes are TRBV20-1 and TRBJ1-2, with D maybe TRBD1 (6 bases). V lost 6 bases and J 4 bases, leaving 15 bases between the germline ends. This CDR3 spans 13 amino acids. Germline lookup yields CDR1 DFQATT and CDR2 SNEGSKA (reference sequence). The CDR3 sequence is CSARGQKRYGYTF. The CDR3 nucleotides read TGCAGTGCCCGCGGACAGAAACGCTATGGCTACACCTTC.

The chain joins TRBV11-2 to TRBJ1-5; D is unclear. V was shortened by 4 bases and J by 5 bases, with 9 bases between the two germline ends. Germline-derived CDR1 and CDR2 are SGHAT and FQNNGV. There are 13 residues in the CDR3. The CDR3 region has the DNA TGTGCCAGCAGCTCATATGTCGATCAGCCCCAGCATTTT. It is translated as CASSSYVDQPQHF.

The rearrangement uses TRBV5-1 and TRBJ1-2, with D possibly TRBD1 on 6 matching bases. V was shortened by 4 bases and J by 0 bases, with 16 bases between the two germline ends. Germline V gene data show CDR1 as SGHRS and CDR2 as YFSETQ. The CDR3 is 16 amino acids. CDR3 region: CASSPAGASANYGYTF. The DNA of the CDR3 is TGCGCCAGCAGCCCGGCAGGGGCTTCTGCTAACTATGGCTACACCTTC.

This clonotype was detected many times. This rearrangement joins TRBV7-9 to TRBJ1-2, with D unclear. Germline loops: CDR1 SEHNR, CDR2 FQNEAQ (reference sequence). This CDR3 is built from 15 residues. Trimming took off 0 bases at V and 6 bases at J, with 14 bases between the two ends. CDR3 in amino acids: CASSLAPGIANGYTF. CDR3 nucleotide sequence: TGTGCCAGCAGCTTAGCACCTGGCATTGCTAATGGCTACACCTTC.

This chain connects TRBV29-1 to TRBJ2-1, with 7 nucleotides matching TRBD1. The CDR3 loop spans 16 amino acids. After removal of 5 bases from V and 4 bases from J, the junction contained 14 bases not matched to a gene. In germline, CDR1 is SQVTM, CDR2 ANQGSEA. CDR3 sequence: CSVPIRTGEAYNEQFF. CDR3 sequence (DNA): TGCAGCGTTCCTATCCGGACAGGAGAGGCTTACAATGAGCAGTTCTTC.

The chain is built from TRBV19 and TRBJ2-7, with D possibly matching TRBD2 (5 bases). CDR1 and CDR2 (germline): LNHDA, SQIVND (reference sequence). This CDR3 region has 11 residues. V was cut by 6 bases and J by 6 bases, with 9 bases left in between. For the CDR3, the DNA is TGTGCCAGTAGAAGAGGGTCCGAGCAGTACTTC. This codes for CASRRGSEQYF.

This clonotype occurred many times. The genes are TRBV7-3 and TRBJ1-6, with 7 bases identical to TRBD1. Germline CDR1 reads SGHTA; CDR2 reads FQGTGA. V lost 5 bases, J lost 10 bases, and 8 bases stayed unmatched. CDR3 length: 14 residues. The CDR3 DNA is TGTGCCAGCAGCCGGGACAGTGGTGGCTCACCCCTCCACTTT. It yields the protein CASSRDSGGSPLHF.

This clonotype was detected a few times. The chain is built from TRBV5-1 and TRBJ2-2; 11 bases map to TRBD1. The CDR3 runs 20 residues. Germline loops: CDR1 SGHRS, CDR2 YFSETQ. V trimming: 3 bases; J trimming: 0 bases; junction bases outside the gene matches: 13. For the CDR3, the DNA is TGCGCCAGCAGCTCGCCCCGGACAGGGGGCCTTTCGGCGAACACCGGGGAGCTGTTTTTT. Translated: CASSSPRTGGLSANTGELFF.

The table lists this clonotype with a few counts. This chain uses TRBV5-1 with TRBJ2-1; TRBD1 might be the D (6 bases). Germline V CDR1 and CDR2: SGHRS, YFSETQ. The CDR3 is made up of 15 amino acids. The V end lost 0 bases, the J end lost 2 bases, and 9 bases lay between the germline ends. Written as DNA, the CDR3 is TGCGCCAGCAGCTTGGCGGACAGTCCCTACAATGAGCAGTTCTTC. Its protein is CASSLADSPYNEQFF.

This clonotype was counted a few times. V is TRBV3-1 and J is TRBJ1-1, with 7 bases matching TRBD1. V lost 2 bases and J lost 5; bases outside the gene matches: 2. CDR1 LGHDT and CDR2 YNNKEL come from the germline V gene (reference sequence). The CDR3 is made up of 13 amino acids. The CDR3 protein is CASSQRGRTEAFF. As DNA, the CDR3 is TGTGCCAGCAGCCAAAGGGGGCGGACTGAAGCTTTCTTT.

This clonotype was detected many times. At one end, the junction sequence differs from germline, possibly due to a read error. This sequence joins TRBV5-1 and TRBJ1-1; D ambiguous. This CDR3 has 13 residues. Per germline, CDR1 SGHRS and CDR2 YFSETQ. CDR3 in DNA: TGTGCCAGCAGCTTGGCAGAGAACACTGAAGCTTTCTTT. Translated, it gives CASSLAENTEAFF.

This clonotype was seen at least ten times. J is TRBJ2-1 and V is TRBV12-3 or TRBV12-4; D call uncertain. Between the trimmed V and J ends, which lost 4 bases and 6 bases, there was a span of 19 bases. CDR3 length: 16 amino acids. This CDR3 reads CASSYSSSALRNEQFF. DNA of the CDR3: TGTGCCAGCAGTTATTCGTCTAGTGCTCTCCGCAATGAGCAGTTCTTC.

The V and J genes are TRBV15 and TRBJ1-1; D is unclear. With 3 bases removed from V and 0 bases from J, the gap between germline ends came to 8 bases. The germline V gene encodes CDR1 LNHNV and CDR2 YYDKDF (reference sequence). CDR3 length: 14 amino acids. Here the CDR3 reads CATSRFQLNTEAFF. The CDR3 nucleotides read TGTGCCACCAGCAGGTTTCAACTGAACACTGAAGCTTTCTTT. Variable domain in full (rest from reference TRBV15 and TRBJ1-1): DAMVIQNPRYQVTQFGKPVTLSCSQTLNHNVMYWYQQKSSQAPKLLFHYYDKDFNNEADTPDNFQSRRPNTSFCFLDIRSPGLGDTAMYLCATSRFQLNTEAFFGQGTRLTVV.

V gene TRBV7-3 combines with J gene TRBJ2-1; 8 bases map to TRBD2. Germline values: CDR1 SGHTA, CDR2 FQGTGA. The CDR3 has 14 amino acids. The V segment lost 2 bases and the J segment 5 bases; nucleotides outside the gene matches: 2. Here the CDR3 reads CASSLAGGDNEQFF. DNA of the CDR3: TGTGCCAGCAGCTTAGCGGGGGGCGACAATGAGCAGTTCTTC.

The chain couples TRBV25-1 to TRBJ2-7; the match to TRBD2 covers 11 bases. Germline-derived CDR1 and CDR2 are MGHDK and SYGVNS. This CDR3 comprises 14 residues. V shed 3 bases and J 5 bases; nucleotides not matched to a gene: 3. The CDR3 nucleotides read TGTGCCAGCAGTGATAGCGGGAGGGACAACGAGCAGTACTTC. Amino acid sequence: CASSDSGRDNEQYF.

The chain carries TRBV28 and TRBJ1-4; maybe TRBD1 (6 bases). This CDR3 region has 17 residues. With 3 bases removed from V and 4 bases from J, the gap between germline ends came to 18 bases. Germline V lookup: CDR1 MDHEN, CDR2 SYDVKM. As DNA, the CDR3 is TGTGCCAGCAGTTTCGTAGGACAGACTTCTAGTAATGAAAAACTGTTTTTT. Protein: CASSFVGQTSSNEKLFF.

This rearrangement joins TRBV24-1 to TRBJ2-7; maybe TRBD1 (6 bases). The CDR3 runs to 15 residues. V dropped 8 bases and J dropped 0 bases, with 16 bases sitting between them. The germline V gene encodes CDR1 KGHDR and CDR2 SFDVKD. DNA for the CDR3: TGTGCCACCACTTTCCCGGGACACATCTCCTACGAGCAGTACTTC. Its protein is CATTFPGHISYEQYF.

In its sample, this clonotype was seen a few times. The rearrangement uses TRBV29-1 and TRBJ2-1; 10 bases fit TRBD2. Germline V gene sequence: CDR1 SQVTM, CDR2 ANQGSEA. The CDR3 contains 15 residues. The V segment lost 4 bases and the J segment 4 bases; nucleotides outside the gene matches: 7. The CDR3 loop is CSVASRTSGYNEQFF. The CDR3 nucleotides read TGCAGCGTTGCCTCCAGGACTAGCGGTTACAATGAGCAGTTCTTC.

This clonotype was observed many times. The V call is TRBV12-3 or TRBV12-4, the J call TRBJ2-1; D remains ambiguous. Trimming left V 1 base short and J 2 bases short, with 3 bases between. The CDR3 loop spans 13 amino acids. Here the CDR3 DNA reads TGTGCCAGCAGTTTAGGGGCCTACAATGAGCAGTTCTTC. Translated, it gives CASSLGAYNEQFF.

This chain joins TRBV7-9 and TRBJ2-7; D is unresolved. Trimming removed 2 bases at V and 0 bases at J, with 11 bases between. Looked up from germline, CDR1 is SEHNR and CDR2 is FQNEAQ (reference sequence). The CDR3 contains 15 residues. CDR3 loop: CASSLLRRNSYEQYF. CDR3 nucleotides: TGTGCCAGCAGCTTACTCAGACGGAACTCCTACGAGCAGTACTTC.

The V gene is TRBV6-2 or TRBV6-3, the J gene TRBJ2-6, with 10 nucleotides matching TRBD1. The CDR3 loop spans 17 amino acids. From germline, CDR1 is MNHEY and CDR2 SVGEGT. Trimming cost V 6 bases and J 3 bases; bases outside gene matches: 8. CDR3 region: CASRDPGQGFGANVLTF. The CDR3 nucleotides read TGTGCCAGCAGAGACCCGGGACAGGGGTTTGGGGCCAACGTCCTGACTTTC.

This sequence joins TRBV15 and TRBJ1-5, with TRBD1 as a possible D gene (5 bases). The CDR3 runs to 18 residues. Looked up from germline, CDR1 is LNHNV and CDR2 is YYDKDF (reference sequence). V lost 3 bases, J lost 2 bases, and 20 bases lay in between. The CDR3 nucleotides read TGTGCCACCAGCAGGGTGATGGGACCCCCGCCTGGCAATCAGCCCCAGCATTTT. Protein sequence: CATSRVMGPPPGNQPQHF.

The chain couples TRBV15 to TRBJ1-4, with D perhaps TRBD1 (5 bases). This CDR3 is built from 15 residues. V was clipped by 1 base and J by 8 bases, with 14 bases between them. Germline V gene sequence: CDR1 LNHNV, CDR2 YYDKDF (reference sequence). DNA of the CDR3: TGTGCCACCAGCAGAGGGGGAACGGAGGGGGAAAAACTGTTTTTT. Its translation is CATSRGGTEGEKLFF.

This clonotype was detected ten times or more. This rearrangement joins TRBV12-3 or TRBV12-4 to TRBJ1-4; the match to TRBD1 covers 10 bases. The CDR3 extends over 15 amino acids. Losses at the gene ends were 6 bases for V and 2 bases for J; bases not matched to a gene: 3. The CDR3 nucleotides are TGTGCCAGCAGGTTGGACAGGGGGACTAATGAAAAACTGTTTTTT. Translated: CASRLDRGTNEKLFF.

This clonotype appeared many times. The chain uses TRBV24-1 and TRBJ1-5, with 9 nucleotides matching TRBD1. This CDR3 region has 17 residues. The junction had 10 bases not matched to a gene; V was cut back by 5 bases and J by 3 bases. Germline V gene data show CDR1 as KGHDR and CDR2 as SFDVKD. The CDR3 sequence: CATSADGDREDNQPQHF. CDR3 nucleotides: TGTGCCACCAGTGCGGATGGGGACAGGGAAGACAATCAGCCCCAGCATTTT.

V and J are TRBV7-4 and TRBJ1-1; TRBD1 aligns across 9 bases. The junction had 11 bases not matched to a gene; V was cut back by 5 bases and J by 7 bases. This CDR3 contains 15 residues. The germline CDR1 and CDR2 sequences are SGHVT and SQSDAQ. The CDR3 loop reads CASSGSTGGAGEAFF. CDR3 DNA sequence: TGTGCCAGCAGCGGCTCTACAGGGGGCGCGGGTGAAGCTTTCTTT. Filled out from reference TRBV7-4 and TRBJ1-1, the complete variable domain reads GAGVSQSPRYKVAKRGRDVALRCDSISGHVTLYWYRQTLGQGSEVLTYSQSDAQRDKSGRPSGRFSAERPERSVSTLKIQRTEQGDSAVYLCASSGSTGGAGEAFFGQGTRLTVV.

This clonotype was detected a few times. In DNA form, the CDR3 reads TGCGCCAGCAGCTCCGGGACTAGCGGATTCAATGAGCAGTTCTTC. Its protein product is CASSSGTSGFNEQFF. The gene calls are TRBV10-2 and TRBJ2-1, with 11 bases fitting TRBD2. CDR3 length: 15 residues. CDR1 is WSHSY and CDR2 is SAAADI in the germline V gene. Losses at the gene ends were 6 bases for V and 6 bases for J; bases not matched to a gene: 7.

This clonotype came up many times. The V and J genes are TRBV7-2 and TRBJ2-2, with no clear D. The CDR3 totals 13 residues. Germline V CDR1 and CDR2: SGHTA, FQGNSA. Between the trimmed V and J ends, which lost 5 bases and 7 bases, there was a span of 11 bases. The CDR3 reads CASSPNKVGELFF. The CDR3 DNA follows: TGTGCCAGCAGCCCTAATAAGGTCGGGGAGCTGTTTTTT.

Of note for this clonotype: A much bigger clone sits one base away, suggesting this may be a read error. The V and J genes are TRBV7-2 and TRBJ2-3; D call uncertain. This CDR3 is 12 amino acids long. V gave up 1 base and J gave up 11 bases, with 10 bases separating them. Per the germline V gene, CDR1 is SGHTA and CDR2 is FQGNSA. CDR3 sequence: CASSLVFRVQYF. CDR3 in DNA: TGTGCCAGCAGCTTAGTATTCCGGGTGCAGTATTTT.

The chain links TRBV5-6 to TRBJ1-5; 11 bases are shared with TRBD1. J gave up 7 bases and V 1 base, and 7 bases lay outside the gene matches. From germline, CDR1 is SGHDT and CDR2 YYEEEE. The CDR3 is made up of 16 amino acids. CDR3 DNA sequence: TGTGCCAGCAGCTTGTCTGGACAGGGGGCACGGCAGCCCCAGCATTTT. It specifies CASSLSGQGARQPQHF.